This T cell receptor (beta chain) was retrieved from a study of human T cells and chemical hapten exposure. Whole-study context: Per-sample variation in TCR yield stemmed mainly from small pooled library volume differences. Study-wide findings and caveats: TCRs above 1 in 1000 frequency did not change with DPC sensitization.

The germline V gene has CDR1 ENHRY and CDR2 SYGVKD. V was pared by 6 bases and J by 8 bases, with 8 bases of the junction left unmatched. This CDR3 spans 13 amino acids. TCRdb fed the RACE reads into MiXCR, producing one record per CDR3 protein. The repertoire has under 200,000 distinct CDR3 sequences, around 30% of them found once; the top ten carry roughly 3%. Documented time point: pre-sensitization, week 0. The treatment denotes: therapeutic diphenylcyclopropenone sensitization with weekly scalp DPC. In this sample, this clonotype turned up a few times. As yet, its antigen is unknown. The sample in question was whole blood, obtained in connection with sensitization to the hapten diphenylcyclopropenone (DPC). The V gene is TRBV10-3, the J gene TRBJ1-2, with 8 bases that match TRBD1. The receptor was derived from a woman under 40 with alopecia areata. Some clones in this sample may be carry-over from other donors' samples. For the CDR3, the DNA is TGTGCCATCAGAGAGACAGGGGCGGACGGCTACACCTTC. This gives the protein CAIRETGADGYTF.